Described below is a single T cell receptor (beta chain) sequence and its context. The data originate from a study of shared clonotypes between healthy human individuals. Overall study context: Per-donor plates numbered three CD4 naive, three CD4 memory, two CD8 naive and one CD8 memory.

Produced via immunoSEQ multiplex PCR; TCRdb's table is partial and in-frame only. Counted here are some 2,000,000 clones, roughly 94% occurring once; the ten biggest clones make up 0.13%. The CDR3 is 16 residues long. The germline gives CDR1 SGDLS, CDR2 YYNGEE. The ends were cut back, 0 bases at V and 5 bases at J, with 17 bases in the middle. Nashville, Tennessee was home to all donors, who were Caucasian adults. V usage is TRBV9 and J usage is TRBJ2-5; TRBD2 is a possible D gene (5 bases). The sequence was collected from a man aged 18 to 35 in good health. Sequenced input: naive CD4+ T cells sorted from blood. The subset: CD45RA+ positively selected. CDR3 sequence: CASSVATGLTGETQYF. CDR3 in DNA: TGTGCCAGCAGCGTAGCTACGGGATTGACTGGGGAGACCCAGTACTTC.